These 21 T cell receptor beta chains came from one sample sequenced in a study of blood T cells in healthy people across ages. The authors ran a second PCR of about 6 to 11 cycles using a sample-barcoded 5' primer and a J-beta primer mix. TCRdb called the 5' RACE reads again in MiXCR, with one record for every CDR3 protein. Altogether hundreds of thousands of distinct CDR3 sequences are present, roughly 35% being singletons, with the ten largest covering 13%. Sequences were obtained from blood. The receptors were gathered from a young man in good health.

This clonotype was observed a few times. The chain carries TRBV14 and TRBJ2-5; 8 bases are a match to TRBD2. The length of the CDR3 is 17 residues. Germline V CDR1 and CDR2: SGHDN, FVKESK. Unmatched junction bases numbered 17, after V lost 0 bases and J lost 11 bases. The CDR3 coding sequence is TGTGCCAGCAGCCAAGAAGGGGGAGGGACTAGGACTAATGAGCAGTACTTC. This gives the protein CASSQEGGGTRTNEQYF.

This clonotype was observed a few times. This chain joins TRBV4-2 and TRBJ2-5; 7 bases are shared with TRBD2. Germline CDR1 LGHNA, CDR2 YNFKEQ. V dropped 1 base and J dropped 3; count of bases not matched to a gene: 2. This CDR3 spans 14 amino acids. DNA of the CDR3: TGTGCCAGCAGCCAAGGGGGAGGGGAAGAGACCCAGTACTTC. Its translation is CASSQGGGEETQYF.

This clonotype has ten or more counts. The chain couples TRBV20-1 to TRBJ1-2; a possible D gene is TRBD1 (5 bases). CDR3 length equals 14 residues. Germline lookup yields CDR1 DFQATT and CDR2 SNEGSKA (reference sequence). Trimming left V 0 bases short and J 2 bases short, with 10 bases between. The CDR3 sequence: CSARDLAGNYGYTF. CDR3 nucleotide sequence: TGCAGTGCTAGAGATCTTGCAGGGAACTATGGCTACACCTTC.

This clonotype was seen a few times. This sequence joins TRBV7-3 and TRBJ2-3; 9 positions match TRBD2. V trimming: 2 bases; J trimming: 6 bases; junction bases outside the gene matches: 9. CDR1 is SGHTA, CDR2 FQGTGA, per germline. This CDR3 contains 16 residues. CDR3 in amino acids: CASSLGGTSSRDTQYF. The CDR3 coding sequence is TGTGCCAGCAGCTTAGGTGGGACTAGCTCTCGGGATACGCAGTATTTT. Full variable domain (rest looked up from reference TRBV7-3 and TRBJ2-3): GAGVSQTPSNKVTEKGKYVELRCDPISGHTALYWYRQSLGQGPEFLIYFQGTGAADDSGLPNDRFFAVRPEGSVSTLKIQRTERGDSAVYLCASSLGGTSSRDTQYFGPGTRLTVL.

The rearrangement links TRBV4-1 to TRBJ2-4; 9 bases map to TRBD2. The J call could be wrong; TRBJ2-7 is a better fit for the DNA end. The CDR3 is made up of 17 amino acids. Germline CDR1 and CDR2: MGHRA and YSYEKL. The CDR3 loop is CASSQDTSGRPAYEQYF. The CDR3 bases are TGCGCCAGCAGCCAAGATACAAGCGGGAGGCCCGCCTACGAGCAGTACTTC.

This clonotype was picked up many times. The rearrangement joins TRBV12-3 or TRBV12-4 to TRBJ2-5, with 8 bases fitting TRBD2. The CDR3 has 12 residues. V shed 6 bases, J shed 5 bases, and the junction held 2 bases outside the gene matches. The CDR3 DNA is TGTGCCAGCAGCGTAGCGGGGGAGACCCAGTACTTC. Protein: CASSVAGETQYF.

CDR3 in amino acids: CASSYRGTDQETQYF. In nucleotides, the CDR3 is TGTGCCAGCAGCTACCGAGGGACAGACCAAGAGACCCAGTACTTC. The chain recombines TRBV11-2 with TRBJ2-5, with 7 bases matching TRBD1. CDR3 length equals 15 residues. CDR1 and CDR2 (germline): SGHAT, FQNNGV. J was trimmed by 0 bases and V by 4 bases; bases with no gene match: 5.

The CDR3 DNA is TGTGCCACCAGCAGCGGGCCGAGTAACTCCTACAATGAGCAGTACTTC. Translating it yields CATSSGPSNSYNEQYF. V gene TRBV15 combines with J gene TRBJ2-1; D uncertain. TRBJ2-7 explains the end of the DNA better; the J call may be wrong. CDR1 and CDR2 from the germline V gene are LNHNV and YYDKDF (reference sequence). The CDR3 has 16 residues.

V and J are TRBV25-1 and TRBJ2-1, with 7 nucleotides matching TRBD1. Per the germline V gene, CDR1 is MGHDK and CDR2 is SYGVNS. CDR3 size: 12 residues. Germline trimming cut 11 bases from V and 5 bases from J; bases unmatched to any gene: 6. The CDR3: CAGKQGDNEQFF. The CDR3 DNA reads TGTGCCGGCAAGCAGGGGGACAATGAGCAGTTCTTC.

The CDR3 region is CSVEGTAATDTQYF. The DNA of the CDR3 is TGCAGCGTTGAAGGGACAGCAGCAACAGATACGCAGTATTTT. The chain combines TRBV29-1 with TRBJ2-3, with D perhaps TRBD1 (6 bases). Germline loops: CDR1 SQVTM, CDR2 ANQGSEA. The CDR3 extends over 14 amino acids. The germline V and J ends were trimmed by 1 base and 3 bases, with 11 bases remaining between them.

The chain has TRBV15 and TRBJ2-7; 7 positions agree with TRBD2. The CDR3 runs to 14 residues. J gave up 5 bases and V 6 bases, and 10 bases lay outside the gene matches. Germline V gene sequence: CDR1 LNHNV, CDR2 YYDKDF (reference sequence). The CDR3 DNA is TGTGCCACCAGTATTATGCGGGGGATCCACGAGCAGTACTTC. Translation: CATSIMRGIHEQYF.

This clonotype has a count of ten or more. The genes are TRBV5-1 and TRBJ2-3; D unclear. The CDR3 is 15 residues long. Germline V gene lookup returns CDR1 SGHRS and CDR2 YFSETQ. Trimming removed 2 bases from V and 0 bases from J, with 10 bases in between. CDR3 DNA sequence: TGCGCCAGCAGCTTTAATGCCGCTAGCACAGATACGCAGTATTTT. This sequence encodes CASSFNAASTDTQYF.

The V and J genes are TRBV7-6 and TRBJ1-1; D remains unclear. Germline V gene data show CDR1 as SGHVS and CDR2 as FNYEAQ. The CDR3 length is 13 residues. V was cut by 6 bases and J by 6 bases, with 14 bases left in between. CDR3 nucleotide sequence: TGTGCCAGCAGTGTCGGCGGACGAGCTGAAGCTTTCTTT. Protein sequence: CASSVGGRAEAFF. Complete variable domain (other parts from reference TRBV7-6 and TRBJ1-1): GAGVSQSPRYKVTKRGQDVALRCDPISGHVSLYWYRQALGQGPEFLTYFNYEAQQDKSGLPNDRFSAERPEGSISTLTIQRTEQRDSAMYRCASSVGGRAEAFFGQGTRLTVV.

This clonotype was observed at least ten times. The genes are TRBV20-1 and TRBJ1-5; D perhaps matches TRBD1 (6 bases). Germline lookup yields CDR1 DFQATT and CDR2 SNEGSKA (reference sequence). The CDR3 loop spans 14 amino acids. V lost 5 bases and J 7 bases, leaving 18 bases between the germline ends. CDR3 amino acids: CSASTGNSGQPQHF. Written as DNA, the CDR3 is TGCAGTGCTTCCACAGGGAATTCGGGGCAGCCCCAGCATTTT.

V and J are TRBV27 and TRBJ2-7; possibly TRBD2 for D (5 bases). V lost 5 bases, J lost 7 bases, and 21 bases lay in between. Germline CDR1 reads MNHEY; CDR2 reads SMNVEV (reference sequence). There are 15 residues in the CDR3. The CDR3 DNA follows: TGTGCCAGCAGTGTTCTGGGGAGAAGGACGTATGAGCAGTACTTC. Translation: CASSVLGRRTYEQYF.

This clonotype was observed at least ten times. The gene calls are TRBV12-3 or TRBV12-4 and TRBJ2-5, with 7 nucleotides matching TRBD1. This CDR3 spans 16 amino acids. V trimming: 5 bases; J trimming: 6 bases; junction bases outside the gene matches: 15. Here the CDR3 reads CASSPIGDRETKTQYF. DNA of the CDR3: TGTGCCAGCAGTCCGATCGGAGACAGGGAAACGAAGACCCAGTACTTC.

Only a few counts were recorded for this clonotype. The chain has TRBV7-2 and TRBJ2-2; TRBD1 matches 8 bases. The V gene's germline CDR1 is SGHTA and CDR2 FQGNSA. V was pared by 4 bases and J by 7 bases, with 8 bases of the junction left unmatched. This CDR3 has 15 residues. In DNA form, the CDR3 reads TGTGCCAGCAGCTCTAACGGACAGGGAGTCGGGGAGCTGTTTTTT. Its protein product is CASSSNGQGVGELFF.

This clonotype was detected many times. V usage is TRBV5-1 and J usage is TRBJ2-6; D gene uncertain. This CDR3 is built from 17 residues. The V gene's germline CDR1 is SGHRS and CDR2 YFSETQ. V was shortened by 2 bases and J by 1 base, with 13 bases between the two germline ends. CDR3 in DNA: TGCGCCAGCAGCTTTAGTCCAGGTCCTTCTGGGGCCAACGTCCTGACTTTC. It encodes CASSFSPGPSGANVLTF.

This clonotype was detected only a few times. The rearrangement joins TRBV4-3 to TRBJ1-5, with D maybe TRBD1 (5 bases). V shed 0 bases and J shed 6 bases, with 12 bases lying between them. CDR1 and CDR2 (germline): LGHNA, YSLEER. The CDR3 extends over 15 amino acids. CDR3 DNA sequence: TGCGCCAGCAGCCAAGAAGTGTGGGGGGGTCAGCCCCAGCATTTT. Translating it yields CASSQEVWGGQPQHF.

A note on this clonotype: Just one base apart from a much larger clone, this may be a read error. The V and J genes are TRBV20-1 and TRBJ2-1; TRBD2 is a possible D gene (5 bases). V was trimmed by 4 bases and J by 4 bases, leaving 11 bases between them. The germline gives CDR1 DFQATT, CDR2 SNEGSKA (reference sequence). This CDR3 contains 13 residues. The CDR3 region has the DNA TGCAGTGCTAAAGATCTAGCATACAATGAGCAGTTCTTC. Amino acids: CSAKDLAYNEQFF.

At least ten counts were recorded for this clonotype. This chain links TRBV15 with TRBJ2-1; no definite D call. CDR1 and CDR2 from the germline V gene are LNHNV and YYDKDF (reference sequence). Trimming stripped 2 bases from V and 8 bases from J, with 7 bases between. This CDR3 region has 12 residues. The CDR3 DNA is TGTGCCACCAGCAGATCCCGCGATGAGCAGTTCTTC. This translates into CATSRSRDEQFF.